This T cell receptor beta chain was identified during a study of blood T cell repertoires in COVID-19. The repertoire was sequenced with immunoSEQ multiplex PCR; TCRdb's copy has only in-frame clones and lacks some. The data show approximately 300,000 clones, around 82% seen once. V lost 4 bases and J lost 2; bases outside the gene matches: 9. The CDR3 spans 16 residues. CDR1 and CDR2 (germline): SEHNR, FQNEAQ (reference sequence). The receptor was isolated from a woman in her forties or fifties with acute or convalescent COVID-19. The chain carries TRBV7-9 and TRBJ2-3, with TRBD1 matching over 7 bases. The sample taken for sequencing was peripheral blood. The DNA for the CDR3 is TGTGCCAGCAGCTCTCCAGGGGGTAGCGCCACAGATACGCAGTATTTT. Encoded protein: CASSSPGGSATDTQYF.